Below are 23 T cell receptor beta chains sequenced from a single sample in a study of cytomegalovirus exposure and HLA in healthy donors. Here immunoSEQ multiplex PCR was the method, and the copy in TCRdb shows in-frame clones only, minus some. The data contain more than 90,000 clones, about 82% of them seen just once; the ten biggest clones take up 4.9%. The sample comprised PBMCs. Receptors originate from a man between 18 and 35 years old in good health and CMV-seronegative.

This chain joins TRBV4-1 and TRBJ1-1; D ambiguous. The CDR3 length is 17 residues. From germline, CDR1 is MGHRA and CDR2 YSYEKL. V lost 0 bases and J 3 bases, leaving 17 bases between the germline ends. CDR3 amino acids: CASSQDLGKPRDTEAFF. CDR3 bases: TGCGCCAGCAGCCAAGATTTGGGCAAACCGCGGGACACTGAAGCTTTCTTT.

A few counts support this clone. This chain uses TRBV2 with TRBJ1-1; D is perhaps TRBD1 (6 bases). Germline CDR1 and CDR2: SNHLY and FYNNEI. Trimming removed 6 bases from V and 5 bases from J, with 16 bases in between. The CDR3 has 14 residues. The CDR3 here is CASRDQGPSTEAFF. CDR3 nucleotide sequence: TGTGCCAGCAGAGATCAGGGGCCCTCGACTGAAGCTTTCTTT. The entire variable domain, with the rest obtained from reference TRBV2 and TRBJ1-1, is as follows: EPEVTQTPSHQVTQMGQEVILRCVPISNHLYFYWYRQILGQKVEFLVSFYNNEISEKSEIFDDQFSVERPDGSNFTLKIRSTKLEDSAMYFCASRDQGPSTEAFFGQGTRLTVV.

CDR3 sequence reads: CASSYASSGNTIYF. The CDR3 region has the DNA TGTGCCAGCAGTTACGCGAGCTCTGGAAACACCATATATTTT. The chain combines TRBV6-5 with TRBJ1-3, with D uncertain. Per the germline V gene, CDR1 is MNHEY and CDR2 is SVGAGI. The CDR3 totals 14 residues. Trimming pared 2 bases from V and 0 bases from J, leaving 5 bases between.

This chain uses TRBV10-3 with TRBJ2-7; 7 bases map to TRBD2. CDR3 length equals 12 residues. CDR1 is ENHRY, CDR2 SYGVKD, per germline. With 4 bases clipped from V and 6 bases from J, the junction kept 3 bases outside the gene matches. The CDR3 loop reads CAISVPGGEQYF. CDR3 DNA sequence: TGTGCCATCAGTGTTCCGGGAGGCGAGCAGTACTTC.

Remarks on this clone: One junction end disagrees with the germline gene, perhaps due to a read error. The chain employs TRBV9 and TRBJ2-3; TRBD1 agrees at 8 bases. Germline CDR1 and CDR2: SGDLS and YYNGEE. The length of the CDR3 is 13 residues. CDR3 sequence: CASSAGGTDTQYF. CDR3 bases: TGTGCCAGCAGTGCAGGGGGCACCGATACGCAGTATTTT.

Only a few counts were recorded for this clone. The chain is built from TRBV30 and TRBJ2-7; 9 bases agree with TRBD2. This CDR3 contains 12 residues. Germline CDR1 is GTSNPN and CDR2 is SVGIG (reference sequence). V shed 4 bases and J 5 bases; nucleotides not matched to a gene: 3. Here the CDR3 DNA reads TGTGCCTGGACTAGCGGGACTGACGAGCAGTACTTC. Its protein is CAWTSGTDEQYF.

This clone was counted once. V usage is TRBV7-9 and J usage is TRBJ2-2, with unresolved D. The V gene lost 1 base and the J gene lost 2 bases, with 8 bases spanning the gap. The V gene's germline CDR1 is SEHNR and CDR2 FQNEAQ (reference sequence). The CDR3 loop spans 15 amino acids. CDR3 loop: CASSLGQTNTGELFF. CDR3 nucleotides: TGTGCCAGCAGCTTAGGGCAGACTAACACCGGGGAGCTGTTTTTT.

J is TRBJ2-2 and V is TRBV19; TRBD2 aligns across 10 bases. The junction had 9 bases not matched to a gene; V was cut back by 3 bases and J by 2 bases. This CDR3 has 18 amino acids. CDR1 is LNHDA, CDR2 SQIVND, per germline (reference sequence). CDR3 bases: TGTGCCAGTAGTATTGAGTCTAGCGGGGGCCTAAACACCGGGGAGCTGTTTTTT. This gives the protein CASSIESSGGLNTGELFF.

A single count supports this clone. The rearrangement joins TRBV6-6 to TRBJ1-5; D uncertain. Trimming shortened V by 0 bases and J by 10 bases, and 10 bases separated the two germline ends. The CDR3 loop spans 13 amino acids. The germline V gene has CDR1 MNHNY and CDR2 SVGAGI (reference sequence). The CDR3 nucleotides are TGTGCCAGCAGTTACTCTTTCGGGGAACCCCAGCATTTT. The encoded protein is CASSYSFGEPQHF.

This clone was seen only once. This chain links TRBV9 with TRBJ2-1, with 8 bases lining up with TRBD2. V shed 0 bases and J 6 bases; nucleotides not matched to a gene: 5. In germline, CDR1 is SGDLS, CDR2 YYNGEE. The CDR3 contains 15 residues. The CDR3 sequence is CASSVGGSGGNEQFF. The CDR3 coding sequence is TGTGCCAGCAGCGTAGGGGGCAGCGGGGGCAATGAGCAGTTCTTC. The complete variable domain, with remaining parts taken from reference TRBV9 and TRBJ2-1, reads DSGVTQTPKHLITATGQRVTLRCSPRSGDLSVYWYQQSLDQGLQFLIQYYNGEERAKGNILERFSAQQFPDLHSELNLSSLELGDSALYFCASSVGGSGGNEQFFGPGTRLTVL.

The rearrangement joins TRBV5-1 to TRBJ2-7, with TRBD1 identical over 11 bases. The CDR3 is 15 residues long. The germline CDR1 and CDR2 sequences are SGHRS and YFSETQ. J gave up 5 bases and V 4 bases, and 8 bases lay outside the gene matches. In nucleotides, the CDR3 is TGCGCCAGCAGCGCCCGACCGGGACAGGGGGACGAGCAGTACTTC. Translation gives CASSARPGQGDEQYF.

V gene TRBV10-3 combines with J gene TRBJ2-3; D perhaps matches TRBD2 (6 bases). CDR1 is ENHRY and CDR2 is SYGVKD in the germline V gene. This CDR3 region has 15 residues. Trimming took off 6 bases at V and 6 bases at J, with 19 bases between the two ends. The CDR3 nucleotides read TGTGCCATCAGCATGAGCGGCGGGGAGGCCGATACGCAGTATTTT. This gives the protein CAISMSGGEADTQYF.

The rearrangement links TRBV7-8 to TRBJ2-7; 9 nucleotides match TRBD1. Trimming cost V 1 base and J 3 bases; bases outside gene matches: 4. The CDR3 length is 15 residues. The germline CDR1 and CDR2 sequences are SGHVS and FQNEAQ. The CDR3 region is CASSLGSGQGYEQYF. Here the CDR3 DNA reads TGTGCCAGCAGCTTAGGGTCGGGACAGGGCTACGAGCAGTACTTC. The variable domain in full, with the rest retrieved from reference TRBV7-8 and TRBJ2-7, is GAGVSQSPRYKVAKRGQDVALRCDPISGHVSLFWYQQALGQGPEFLTYFQNEAQLDKSGLPSDRFFAERPEGSVSTLKIQRTQQEDSAVYLCASSLGSGQGYEQYFGPGTRLTVT.

In its sample, this clone was seen once. The CDR3 sequence is CASSTPPQEAFF. Written as DNA, the CDR3 is TGTGCCAGTAGTACACCACCACAGGAAGCTTTCTTT. The V gene is TRBV19, the J gene TRBJ1-1; D is ambiguous. Germline CDR1 is LNHDA and CDR2 is SQIVND (reference sequence). The CDR3 spans 12 residues. V was shortened by 4 bases and J by 8 bases, with 11 bases between the two germline ends.

J is TRBJ2-7 and V is TRBV27; TRBD1 agrees at 8 bases. The CDR3 totals 15 residues. Germline CDR1 MNHEY, CDR2 SMNVEV (reference sequence). Trimming took 5 bases from V and 1 from J; bases not matched to a gene: 7. The CDR3 bases are TGTGCCAGCAGTCCCGGGACAGGTGGATCCTACGAGCAGTACTTC. Protein: CASSPGTGGSYEQYF.

This chain joins TRBV6-1 and TRBJ2-1; D unclear. V was pared by 8 bases and J by 6 bases, with 14 bases between. CDR1 MNHNS and CDR2 SASEGT come from the germline V gene. The CDR3 sequence is 13 residues long. The CDR3 DNA reads TGTGCCAGCTCCGGAACAGCCCTCAATGAGCAGTTCTTC. Translated, it gives CASSGTALNEQFF.

The genes are TRBV4-2 and TRBJ2-7; 13 bases are a match to TRBD2. CDR3 length: 17 amino acids. Germline-derived CDR1 and CDR2 are LGHNA and YNFKEQ. J lost 2 bases, V lost 2 bases, and 6 bases had no gene match. As DNA, the CDR3 is TGTGCCAGCAGCCAACGCGGACTAGCGGGAGATGCCTACGAGCAGTACTTC. This encodes CASSQRGLAGDAYEQYF.

This sequence joins TRBV15 and TRBJ2-2; 11 nucleotides agree with TRBD2. The CDR3 length is 17 residues. Germline V gene data show CDR1 as LNHNV and CDR2 as YYDKDF (reference sequence). V shed 4 bases and J 4 bases; nucleotides not matched to a gene: 8. DNA for the CDR3: TGTGCCACCAGCACAGAAAAAGGGACTAGCGGCACCGGGGAGCTGTTTTTT. This sequence encodes CATSTEKGTSGTGELFF.

The V gene is TRBV2, the J gene TRBJ1-5; TRBD1 might be the D (6 bases). CDR3 size: 16 residues. With 5 bases removed from V and 2 bases from J, the gap between germline ends came to 16 bases. Germline V gives CDR1 SNHLY, CDR2 FYNNEI. CDR3 DNA: TGTGCCAGCAGTCCGGCGGGGGCTGGGGGCAATCAGCCCCAGCATTTT. Translated, it gives CASSPAGAGGNQPQHF.

The chain is built from TRBV19 and TRBJ1-4, with D possibly TRBD1 on 6 matching bases. The germline V gene encodes CDR1 LNHDA and CDR2 SQIVND (reference sequence). The length of the CDR3 is 15 residues. V was shortened by 4 bases and J by 6 bases, with 15 bases between the two germline ends. CDR3 sequence: CASSRPGGADEKLFF. CDR3 sequence (DNA): TGTGCCAGTAGTAGGCCCGGGGGGGCGGATGAAAAACTGTTTTTT. Full variable domain (remainder filled in from reference TRBV19 and TRBJ1-4): DGGITQSPKYLFRKEGQNVTLSCEQNLNHDAMYWYRQDPGQGLRLIYYSQIVNDFQKGDIAEGYSVSREKKESFPLTVTSAQKNPTAFYLCASSRPGGADEKLFFGSGTQLSVL.

The chain links TRBV2 to TRBJ1-1; TRBD1 agrees at 9 bases. Germline CDR1 and CDR2: SNHLY and FYNNEI. The trim removed 8 bases at V and 5 bases at J, leaving 6 bases unmatched. This CDR3 is 13 amino acids long. CDR3 protein: CASGGQGRTEAFF. The CDR3 DNA reads TGTGCCAGCGGCGGACAGGGGAGGACTGAAGCTTTCTTT.

The chain uses TRBV6-1 and TRBJ1-4, with TRBD1 as a possible D gene (5 bases). The CDR3 loop spans 16 amino acids. V was trimmed by 0 bases and J by 8 bases, leaving 16 bases between them. Germline CDR1 MNHNS, CDR2 SASEGT. The CDR3 is CASSEARRGIGEKLFF. The CDR3 DNA reads TGTGCCAGCAGTGAAGCGCGTCGGGGGATCGGGGAAAAACTGTTTTTT.

The genes are TRBV6-1 and TRBJ1-5; a weak D match, TRBD1 (6 bases). Trimming left V 7 bases short and J 6 bases short, with 16 bases between. CDR3 length: 14 amino acids. The germline V gene encodes CDR1 MNHNS and CDR2 SASEGT. The CDR3 DNA reads TGTGCCAGCACTCTACAGGGAGGGACTCAGCCCCAGCATTTT. Translation: CASTLQGGTQPQHF.